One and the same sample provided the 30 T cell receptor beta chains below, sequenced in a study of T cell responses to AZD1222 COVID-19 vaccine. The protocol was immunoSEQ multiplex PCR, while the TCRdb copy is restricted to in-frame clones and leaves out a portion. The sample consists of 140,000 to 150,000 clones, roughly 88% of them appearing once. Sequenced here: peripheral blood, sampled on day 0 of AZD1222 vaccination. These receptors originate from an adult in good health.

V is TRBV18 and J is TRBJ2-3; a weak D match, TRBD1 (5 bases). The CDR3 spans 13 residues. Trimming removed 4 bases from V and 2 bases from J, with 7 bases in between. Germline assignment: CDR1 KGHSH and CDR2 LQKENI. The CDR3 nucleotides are TGTGCCAGCTCACAGGACAACACAGATACGCAGTATTTT. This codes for CASSQDNTDTQYF.

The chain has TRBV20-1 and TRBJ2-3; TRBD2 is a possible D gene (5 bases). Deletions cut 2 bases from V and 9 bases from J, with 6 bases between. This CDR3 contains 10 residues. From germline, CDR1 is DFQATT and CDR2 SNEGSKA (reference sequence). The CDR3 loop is CSARRLTQYF. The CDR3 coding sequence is TGCAGTGCTAGACGACTAACGCAGTATTTT.

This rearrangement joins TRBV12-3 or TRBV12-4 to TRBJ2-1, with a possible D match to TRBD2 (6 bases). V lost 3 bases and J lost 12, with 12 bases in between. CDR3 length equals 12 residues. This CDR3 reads CASSLGSGPQFF. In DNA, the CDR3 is TGTGCCAGCAGTTTGGGCAGCGGGCCGCAGTTCTTC.

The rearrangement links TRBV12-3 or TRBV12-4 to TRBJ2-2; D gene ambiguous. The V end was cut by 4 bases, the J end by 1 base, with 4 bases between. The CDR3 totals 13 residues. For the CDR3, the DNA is TGTGCCAGCAGTTGGGGGAACACCGGGGAGCTGTTTTTT. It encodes CASSWGNTGELFF.

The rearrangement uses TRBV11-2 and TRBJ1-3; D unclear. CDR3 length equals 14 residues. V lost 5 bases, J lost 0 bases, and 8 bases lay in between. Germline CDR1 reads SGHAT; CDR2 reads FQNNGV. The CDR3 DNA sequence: TGTGCCAGCAGCGACACGGTCTCTGGAAACACCATATATTTT. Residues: CASSDTVSGNTIYF.

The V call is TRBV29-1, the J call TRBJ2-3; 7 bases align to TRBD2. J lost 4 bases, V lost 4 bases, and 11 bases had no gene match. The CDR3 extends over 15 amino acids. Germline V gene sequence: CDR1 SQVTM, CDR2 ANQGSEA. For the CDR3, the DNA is TGCAGCGTTGGAGACAGCGGGAAAGTAGCAGATACGCAGTATTTT. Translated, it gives CSVGDSGKVADTQYF.

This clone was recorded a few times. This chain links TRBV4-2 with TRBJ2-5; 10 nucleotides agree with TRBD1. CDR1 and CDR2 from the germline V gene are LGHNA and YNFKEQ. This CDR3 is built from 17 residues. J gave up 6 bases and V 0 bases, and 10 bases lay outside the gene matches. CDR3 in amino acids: CASSQEALGTGDQTQYF. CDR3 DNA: TGTGCCAGCAGCCAAGAGGCCCTCGGGACAGGGGATCAGACCCAGTACTTC.

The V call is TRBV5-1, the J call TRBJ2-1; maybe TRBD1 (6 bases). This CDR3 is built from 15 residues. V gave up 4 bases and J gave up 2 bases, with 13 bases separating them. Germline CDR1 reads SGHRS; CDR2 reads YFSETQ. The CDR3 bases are TGCGCCAGCAGCCCCGAGGGGGAAACCTACAATGAGCAGTTCTTC. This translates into CASSPEGETYNEQFF.

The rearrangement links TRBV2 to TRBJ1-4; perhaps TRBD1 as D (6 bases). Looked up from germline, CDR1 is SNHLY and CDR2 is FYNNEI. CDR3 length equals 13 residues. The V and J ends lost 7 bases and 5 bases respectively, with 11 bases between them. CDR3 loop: CASMRQGNEKLFF. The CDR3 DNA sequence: TGTGCCAGCATGCGTCAGGGGAATGAAAAACTGTTTTTT. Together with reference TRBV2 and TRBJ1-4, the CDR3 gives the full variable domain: EPEVTQTPSHQVTQMGQEVILRCVPISNHLYFYWYRQILGQKVEFLVSFYNNEISEKSEIFDDQFSVERPDGSNFTLKIRSTKLEDSAMYFCASMRQGNEKLFFGSGTQLSVL.

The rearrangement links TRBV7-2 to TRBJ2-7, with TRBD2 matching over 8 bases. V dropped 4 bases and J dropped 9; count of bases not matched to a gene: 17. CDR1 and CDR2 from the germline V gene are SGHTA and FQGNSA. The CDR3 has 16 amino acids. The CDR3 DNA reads TGTGCCAGCAGCTCCCCCACTAGCGGAGTCCGTCTGGGGCAGTACTTC. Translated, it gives CASSSPTSGVRLGQYF.

The CDR3, as DNA: TGTGCCAGCAGCCAGGGTAACACTGAAGCTTTCTTT. This gives the protein CASSQGNTEAFF. V and J are TRBV4-2 and TRBJ1-1; D uncertain. The CDR3 totals 12 residues. Trimming took off 3 bases at V and 2 bases at J, with 4 bases between the two ends. The V gene's germline CDR1 is LGHNA and CDR2 YNFKEQ.

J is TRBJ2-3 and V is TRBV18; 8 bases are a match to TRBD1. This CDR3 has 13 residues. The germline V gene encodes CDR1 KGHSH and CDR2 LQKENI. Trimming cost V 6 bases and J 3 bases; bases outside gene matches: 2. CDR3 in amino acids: CASSRQGTDTQYF. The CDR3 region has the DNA TGTGCCAGCTCTCGACAGGGGACAGATACGCAGTATTTT.

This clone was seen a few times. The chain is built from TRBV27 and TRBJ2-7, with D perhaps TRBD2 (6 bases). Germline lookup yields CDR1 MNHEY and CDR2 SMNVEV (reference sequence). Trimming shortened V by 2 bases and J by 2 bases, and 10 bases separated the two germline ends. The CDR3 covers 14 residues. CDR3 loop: CASSLLAQAYEQYF. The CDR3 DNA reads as TGTGCCAGCAGTTTACTAGCGCAAGCCTACGAGCAGTACTTC.

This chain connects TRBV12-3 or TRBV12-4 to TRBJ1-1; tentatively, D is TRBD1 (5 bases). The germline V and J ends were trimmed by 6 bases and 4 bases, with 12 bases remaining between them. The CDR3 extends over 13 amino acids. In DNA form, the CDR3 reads TGTGCCAGCAGCCTCACCCAGGGCACTGAAGCTTTCTTT. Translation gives CASSLTQGTEAFF.

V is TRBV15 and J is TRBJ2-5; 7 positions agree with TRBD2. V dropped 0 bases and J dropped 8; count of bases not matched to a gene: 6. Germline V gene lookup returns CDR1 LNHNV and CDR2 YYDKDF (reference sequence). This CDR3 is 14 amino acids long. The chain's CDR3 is CATSRDRLASTQYF. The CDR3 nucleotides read TGTGCCACCAGCAGAGATAGACTAGCCTCTACCCAGTACTTC.

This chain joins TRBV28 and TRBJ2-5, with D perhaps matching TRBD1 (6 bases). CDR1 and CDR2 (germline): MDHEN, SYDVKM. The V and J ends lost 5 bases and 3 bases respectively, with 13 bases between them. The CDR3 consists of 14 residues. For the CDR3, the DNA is TGTGCCAGCAGTCCCAAACAGGGAGAAGAGACCCAGTACTTC. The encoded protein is CASSPKQGEETQYF.

In DNA form, the CDR3 reads TGTGCCATCAGTGCGCAGGGGGAGCAGTACTTC. Translation: CAISAQGEQYF. The V call is TRBV10-3, the J call TRBJ2-7; possible D gene TRBD1, 6 bases. Per germline, CDR1 ENHRY and CDR2 SYGVKD. The CDR3 spans 11 residues. V was shortened by 4 bases and J by 7 bases, with 8 bases between the two germline ends.

For the CDR3, the DNA is TGTGCCAGCAGCTTCGGGACAGGCGGCACAGATACGCAGTATTTT. As protein: CASSFGTGGTDTQYF. This sequence joins TRBV7-6 and TRBJ2-3; 8 bases are a match to TRBD1. The ends lost 3 bases at V and 1 base at J; junction bases unmatched: 3. The CDR3 is made up of 15 amino acids. In germline, CDR1 is SGHVS, CDR2 FNYEAQ. Full variable domain (outside the CDR3, taken from reference TRBV7-6 and TRBJ2-3): GAGVSQSPRYKVTKRGQDVALRCDPISGHVSLYWYRQALGQGPEFLTYFNYEAQQDKSGLPNDRFSAERPEGSISTLTIQRTEQRDSAMYRCASSFGTGGTDTQYFGPGTRLTVL.

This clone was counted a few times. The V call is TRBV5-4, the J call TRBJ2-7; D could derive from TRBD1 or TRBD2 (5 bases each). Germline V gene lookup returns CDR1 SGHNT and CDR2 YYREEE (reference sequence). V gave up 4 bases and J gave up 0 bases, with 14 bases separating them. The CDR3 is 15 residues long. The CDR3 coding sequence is TGTGCCAGCAGCACCGGGACGGTTAGCTCCTACGAGCAGTACTTC. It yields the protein CASSTGTVSSYEQYF.

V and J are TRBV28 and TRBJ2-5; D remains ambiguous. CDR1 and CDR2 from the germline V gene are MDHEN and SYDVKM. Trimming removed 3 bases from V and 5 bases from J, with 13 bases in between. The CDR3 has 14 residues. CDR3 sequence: CASSLGGPGETQYF. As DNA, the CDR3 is TGTGCCAGCAGTTTGGGTGGCCCCGGGGAGACCCAGTACTTC.

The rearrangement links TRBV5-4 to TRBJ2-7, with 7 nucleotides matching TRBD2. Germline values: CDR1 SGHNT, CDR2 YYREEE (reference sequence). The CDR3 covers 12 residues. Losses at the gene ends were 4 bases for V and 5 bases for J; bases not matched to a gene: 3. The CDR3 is CASSGEGHEQYF. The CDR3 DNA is TGTGCCAGCAGCGGGGAGGGACACGAGCAGTACTTC.

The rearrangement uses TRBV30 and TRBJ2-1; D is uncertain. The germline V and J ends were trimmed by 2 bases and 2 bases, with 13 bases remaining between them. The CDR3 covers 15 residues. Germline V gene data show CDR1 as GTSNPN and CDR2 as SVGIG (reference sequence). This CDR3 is CAWSITGAPYNEQFF. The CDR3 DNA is TGTGCCTGGAGTATCACCGGAGCGCCCTACAATGAGCAGTTCTTC.

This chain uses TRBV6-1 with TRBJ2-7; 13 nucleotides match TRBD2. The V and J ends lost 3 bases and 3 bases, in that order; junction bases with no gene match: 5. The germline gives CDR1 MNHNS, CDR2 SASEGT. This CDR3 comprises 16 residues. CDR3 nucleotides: TGTGCCAGCAGTGACGTCGGGACTAGCGGGGTCTACGAGCAGTACTTC. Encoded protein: CASSDVGTSGVYEQYF.

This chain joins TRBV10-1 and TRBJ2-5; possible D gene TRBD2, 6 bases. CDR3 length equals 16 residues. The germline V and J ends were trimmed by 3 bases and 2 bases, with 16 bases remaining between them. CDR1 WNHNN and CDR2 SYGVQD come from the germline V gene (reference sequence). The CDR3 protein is CASSDHLSGVQETQYF. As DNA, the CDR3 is TGCGCCAGCAGTGACCACTTATCGGGGGTACAAGAGACCCAGTACTTC.

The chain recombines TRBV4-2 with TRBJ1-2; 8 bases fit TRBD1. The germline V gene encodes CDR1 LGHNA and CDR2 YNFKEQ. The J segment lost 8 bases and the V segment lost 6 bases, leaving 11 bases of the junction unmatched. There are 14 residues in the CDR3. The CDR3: CASRETTGELGYTF. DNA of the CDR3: TGTGCCAGCAGGGAAACGACAGGGGAGCTCGGCTACACCTTC.

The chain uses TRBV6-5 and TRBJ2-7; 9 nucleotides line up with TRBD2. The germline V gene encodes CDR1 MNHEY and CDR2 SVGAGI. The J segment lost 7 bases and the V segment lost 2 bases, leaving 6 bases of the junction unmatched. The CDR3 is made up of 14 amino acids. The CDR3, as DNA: TGTGCCAGCAGTTACAGGCTAGCGGGGCTTGAGCAGTACTTC. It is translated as CASSYRLAGLEQYF.

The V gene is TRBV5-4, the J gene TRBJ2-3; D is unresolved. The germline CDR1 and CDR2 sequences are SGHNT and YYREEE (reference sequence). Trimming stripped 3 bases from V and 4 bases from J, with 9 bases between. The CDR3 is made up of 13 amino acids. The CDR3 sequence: CASSSKEADTQYF. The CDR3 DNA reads TGTGCCAGCAGCTCTAAAGAGGCAGATACGCAGTATTTT.

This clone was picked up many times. The CDR3 here is CATIEGSSNEQFF. The CDR3 nucleotides read TGTGCCACCATCGAGGGTAGCAGTAATGAGCAGTTCTTC. V is TRBV15 and J is TRBJ2-1, with D possibly TRBD2 on 5 matching bases. Trimming pared 7 bases from V and 7 bases from J, leaving 14 bases between. The CDR3 covers 13 residues. Germline V gene data show CDR1 as LNHNV and CDR2 as YYDKDF (reference sequence).

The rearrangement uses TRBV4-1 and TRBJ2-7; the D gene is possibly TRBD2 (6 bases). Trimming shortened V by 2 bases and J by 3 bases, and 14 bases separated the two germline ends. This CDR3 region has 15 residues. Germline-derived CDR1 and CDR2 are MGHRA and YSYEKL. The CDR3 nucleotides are TGCGCCAGCAGCCAACGGGACGGGGGTATCTACGAGCAGTACTTC. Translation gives CASSQRDGGIYEQYF.

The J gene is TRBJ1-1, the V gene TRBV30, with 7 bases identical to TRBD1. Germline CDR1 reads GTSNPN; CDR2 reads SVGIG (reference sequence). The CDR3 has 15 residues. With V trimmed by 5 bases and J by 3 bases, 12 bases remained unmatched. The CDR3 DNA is TGTGCCTGGGGTGGACAGGCAGGAGGGTACACTGAAGCTTTCTTT. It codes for CAWGGQAGGYTEAFF.